The TCR beta chain described here comes from a study of shared clonotypes between healthy human individuals. Clones were sequenced by immunoSEQ multiplex PCR, and TCRdb holds only the in-frame ones, with some missing. The table records roughly 2,000,000 clones, about 95% of them present only once. This clone was seen a few times. One end of the junction does not line up with germline, which may come from a read error. CD45RO-negative CD8 cells positively selected for CCR7 made up the naive population, which excluded terminally differentiated effector memory CD45RA+ cells. Germline assignment: CDR1 SGHRS and CDR2 YFSETQ. CDR3 length equals 12 residues.

The sample comprised naive CD8+ T cells sorted from blood. The TCR comes from a man aged 18 to 30 in good health. The V and J genes are TRBV5-1 and TRBJ1-2, with D hard to call. The CDR3 DNA is TGCGCCAGCAGCGATGAGGATGGCGGTGGAGTCTTC. Translating it yields CASSDEDGGGVF.